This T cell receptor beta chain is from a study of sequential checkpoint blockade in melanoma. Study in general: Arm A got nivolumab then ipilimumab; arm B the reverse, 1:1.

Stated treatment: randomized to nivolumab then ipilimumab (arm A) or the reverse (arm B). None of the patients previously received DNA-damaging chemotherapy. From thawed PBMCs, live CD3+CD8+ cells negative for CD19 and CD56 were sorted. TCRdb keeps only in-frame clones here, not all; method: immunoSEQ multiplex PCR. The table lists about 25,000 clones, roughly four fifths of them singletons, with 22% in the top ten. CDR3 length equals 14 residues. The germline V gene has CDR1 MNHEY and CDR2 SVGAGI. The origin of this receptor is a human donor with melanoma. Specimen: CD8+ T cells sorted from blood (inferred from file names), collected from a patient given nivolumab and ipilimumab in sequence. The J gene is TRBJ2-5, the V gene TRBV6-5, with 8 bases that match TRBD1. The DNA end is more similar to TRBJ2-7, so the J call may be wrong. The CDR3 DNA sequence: TGTGCCAGCAGTTACTTCGGACAGGGCTACGAGCAGTACTTC. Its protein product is CASSYFGQGYEQYF.